These T cell receptor beta chains were read from a single sample in a study of cytomegalovirus exposure and HLA in healthy donors. Using immunoSEQ multiplex PCR, the repertoire was profiled, and TCRdb retains in-frame clones only, with some absent. The sample comprises 150,000 to 200,000 clones, about 75% of which are singletons, and around 0.97% rests with the top ten. The sequencing sample was made of PBMCs. These receptors all stem from a woman in her forties or fifties in good health and CMV-seropositive. Both conserved end residues are part of each CDR3. Fields, in order: V gene, J gene, D gene, clone size, CDR3 protein, CDR3 DNA. D genes are given only for firm matches. Size is stated for part of the rows, as once, few or many counts, or as a class when the clone is expanded.

V: TRBV2
J: TRBJ1-5
D: .
size: few
CDR3: CASREGAGGIAVPYQPQHF
DNA: TGTGCCAGCAGGGAGGGCGCGGGAGGTATAGCCGTTCCCTATCAGCCCCAGCATTTT

V: TRBV5-1
J: TRBJ2-2
D: TRBD2
size: .
CDR3: CASSAALAGGTGELFF
DNA: TGCGCCAGCAGCGCGGCCCTAGCGGGGGGGACCGGGGAGCTGTTTTTT

V: TRBV28
J: TRBJ1-1
D: .
size: .
CDR3: CASSLARRGYGVAFF
DNA: TGTGCCAGCAGTTTAGCTAGAAGGGGGTATGGTGTAGCTTTCTTT

V: TRBV4-3
J: TRBJ2-7
D: TRBD2
size: .
CDR3: CASSQAGGEQYF
DNA: TGCGCCAGCAGCCAAGCGGGGGGAGAGCAGTACTTC

V: TRBV18
J: TRBJ2-5
D: .
size: .
CDR3: CASSPSGMETQYF
DNA: TGTGCCAGCTCACCATCAGGCATGGAGACCCAGTACTTC

V: TRBV6-1
J: TRBJ2-7
D: TRBD1
size: .
CDR3: CASSPRGQGQYEQYF
DNA: TGTGCCAGCAGCCCCCGAGGACAGGGTCAGTACGAGCAGTACTTC

V: TRBV4-3
J: TRBJ2-1
D: .
size: .
CDR3: CASSEGRYEQFF
DNA: TGCGCCAGCAGTGAGGGGAGGTATGAGCAGTTCTTC

V: TRBV5-6
J: TRBJ1-5
D: .
size: .
CDR3: CASSLSVGTGRGSHQPQHF
DNA: TGTGCCAGCAGCTTGAGCGTGGGGACGGGGAGGGGTTCTCATCAGCCCCAGCATTTT

V: TRBV2
J: TRBJ1-5
D: TRBD1
size: once
CDR3: CASTSDRAHSNQPQHF
DNA: TGTGCCAGCACTTCGGACAGGGCGCATAGCAATCAGCCCCAGCATTTT

V: TRBV5-1
J: TRBJ2-5
D: .
size: .
CDR3: CASSLDQKTQYF
DNA: TGCGCCAGCAGCTTGGACCAGAAGACCCAGTACTTC

V: TRBV10-3
J: TRBJ2-1
D: .
size: once
CDR3: CAISEMQGPYNEQFF
DNA: TGTGCCATCAGTGAGATGCAGGGCCCCTACAATGAGCAGTTCTTC

V: TRBV5-1
J: TRBJ1-3
D: TRBD1
size: .
CDR3: CASSLQGDGGNTIYF
DNA: TGCGCCAGCAGCCTACAGGGGGATGGTGGAAACACCATATATTTT

V: TRBV6-5
J: TRBJ1-1
D: TRBD1
size: .
CDR3: CASSSTGQTNTEAFF
DNA: TGTGCCAGCAGTTCCACGGGACAGACGAACACTGAAGCTTTCTTT

V: TRBV10-1
J: TRBJ2-3
D: .
size: .
CDR3: CASSTISGGAQYF
DNA: TGCGCCAGCAGCACAATATCAGGAGGCGCGCAGTATTTT

V: TRBV4-3
J: TRBJ1-5
D: TRBD1
size: .
CDR3: CASSSTGGRNQPQHF
DNA: TGCGCCAGCAGCTCGACAGGGGGTCGTAATCAGCCCCAGCATTTT

V: TRBV7-2
J: TRBJ2-5
D: TRBD2
size: few
CDR3: CASSITKRGGLWETQYF
DNA: TGTGCCAGCAGTATTACAAAGCGGGGGGGCCTTTGGGAGACCCAGTACTTC

V: TRBV10-2
J: TRBJ2-3
D: TRBD1
size: .
CDR3: CASSSGTVSADTQYF
DNA: TGCGCCAGCAGCTCCGGGACAGTTAGTGCAGATACGCAGTATTTT

V: TRBV7-2
J: TRBJ2-7
D: TRBD1
size: .
CDR3: CASSSSTGARYF
DNA: TGTGCCAGCAGCTCCTCGACAGGGGCCAGGTACTTC

V: TRBV5-4
J: TRBJ2-3
D: .
size: .
CDR3: CASSRGSPRDTQYF
DNA: TGTGCCAGCAGCCGCGGCAGCCCCAGAGATACGCAGTATTTT

V: TRBV6-6
J: TRBJ1-1
D: .
size: .
CDR3: CASSYSRVTEAFF
DNA: TGTGCCAGCAGTTACTCGCGGGTTACTGAAGCTTTCTTT

V: TRBV7-6
J: TRBJ1-1
D: TRBD1
size: few
CDR3: CASSPTGGTNTEAFF
DNA: TGTGCCAGCAGCCCCACAGGGGGGACGAACACTGAAGCTTTCTTT

V: TRBV28
J: TRBJ1-2
D: .
size: .
CDR3: CASSLDPSDYGYTF
DNA: TGTGCCAGCAGTCTCGACCCTAGTGACTATGGCTACACCTTC

V: TRBV10-3
J: TRBJ2-1
D: .
size: .
CDR3: CAISATGSESYNEQFF
DNA: TGTGCCATCAGTGCTACCGGGAGTGAGTCCTACAATGAGCAGTTCTTC

V: TRBV5-6
J: TRBJ2-7
D: .
size: .
CDR3: CASSNHLDAGLVSYEQYF
DNA: TGTGCCAGCAGCAACCACCTCGATGCGGGACTCGTCTCCTACGAGCAGTACTTC

V: TRBV11-1
J: TRBJ2-7
D: .
size: .
CDR3: CASSLEQGGSYEQYF
DNA: TGTGCCAGCAGCTTAGAGCAGGGCGGATCCTACGAGCAGTACTTC

V: TRBV27
J: TRBJ1-6
D: TRBD1
size: .
CDR3: CASSWTGVSNSPLHF
DNA: TGTGCCAGCAGTTGGACAGGGGTTTCCAATTCACCCCTCCACTTT

V: TRBV19
J: TRBJ2-5
D: TRBD2
size: .
CDR3: CASSPRTSGGETQYF
DNA: TGTGCCAGTAGTCCCCGGACTAGCGGGGGGGAGACCCAGTACTTC

V: TRBV6-5
J: TRBJ1-3
D: TRBD1
size: few
CDR3: CASSRDRSSGNTIYF
DNA: TGTGCCAGCAGCCGGGACAGGAGCTCTGGAAACACCATATATTTT

V: TRBV9
J: TRBJ1-1
D: .
size: once
CDR3: CASSVQTGNTEAFF
DNA: TGTGCCAGCAGCGTACAGACAGGGAACACTGAAGCTTTCTTT

V: TRBV5-1
J: TRBJ2-7
D: .
size: .
CDR3: CASSLATGPYEQYF
DNA: TGCGCCAGCAGCTTGGCTACAGGGCCCTACGAGCAGTACTTC

V: TRBV6-5
J: TRBJ1-1
D: TRBD1
size: .
CDR3: CASSTRDREDTEAFF
DNA: TGTGCCAGCAGTACTCGGGACAGAGAAGACACTGAAGCTTTCTTT

V: TRBV5-6
J: TRBJ2-1
D: TRBD2
size: .
CDR3: CASSPVSGGARGEQFF
DNA: TGTGCCAGCAGCCCAGTCAGCGGGGGGGCAAGGGGTGAGCAGTTCTTC

V: TRBV19
J: TRBJ2-4
D: TRBD1
size: few
CDR3: CASSPSYRQGRLNIQYF
DNA: TGTGCCAGTAGTCCTTCCTACAGACAGGGTCGCTTAAACATTCAGTACTTC

V: TRBV4-3
J: TRBJ1-6
D: .
size: .
CDR3: CASSQVSRLFRESSPLHF
DNA: TGCGCCAGCAGCCAAGTTTCCCGCCTATTCAGGGAAAGTTCACCCCTCCACTTT

V: TRBV19
J: TRBJ1-5
D: .
size: .
CDR3: CASNRGLGNQPQHF
DNA: TGTGCCAGTAATCGAGGGCTTGGCAATCAGCCCCAGCATTTT

V: TRBV29-1
J: TRBJ1-1
D: .
size: once
CDR3: CSVALLGGLEAFF
DNA: TGCAGCGTGGCCCTCCTTGGGGGCCTCGAAGCTTTCTTT

V: TRBV4-3
J: TRBJ1-6
D: TRBD1
size: .
CDR3: CASSQDGTGGEAYNSPLHF
DNA: TGCGCCAGCAGCCAAGATGGGACAGGGGGCGAGGCCTATAATTCACCCCTCCACTTT

V: TRBV28
J: TRBJ2-7
D: .
size: once
CDR3: CASRERFGGRTYEQYF
DNA: TGTGCCAGCAGAGAGAGGTTCGGGGGGCGGACCTACGAGCAGTACTTC

V: TRBV7-9
J: TRBJ1-5
D: .
size: .
CDR3: CASSLGVGAFNQPQHF
DNA: TGTGCCAGCAGCTTAGGAGTGGGGGCCTTCAATCAGCCCCAGCATTTT

V: TRBV2
J: TRBJ1-6
D: .
size: .
CDR3: CASSEDPRGSYNSPLHF
DNA: TGTGCCAGCAGTGAAGATCCTAGGGGTTCCTATAATTCACCCCTCCACTTT

V: TRBV5-6
J: TRBJ2-7
D: .
size: .
CDR3: CASSSGVLGGSYEQYF
DNA: TGTGCCAGCAGCTCGGGGGTGTTGGGCGGATCCTACGAGCAGTACTTC

V: TRBV23-1
J: TRBJ1-1
D: .
size: .
CDR3: CASNTDDTEAFF
DNA: TGCGCCAGCAATACAGACGACACTGAAGCTTTCTTT

V: TRBV5-5
J: TRBJ2-1
D: .
size: few
CDR3: CASSPGWGGEQFF
DNA: TGTGCCAGCAGCCCCGGCTGGGGCGGTGAGCAGTTCTTC

V: TRBV28
J: TRBJ1-4
D: TRBD1
size: .
CDR3: CASSLLGQGGEKLFF
DNA: TGTGCCAGCAGTTTATTGGGTCAGGGGGGTGAAAAACTGTTTTTT

V: TRBV11-2
J: TRBJ1-1
D: .
size: .
CDR3: CASSLYRGTEAFF
DNA: TGTGCCAGCAGCTTATATAGGGGCACTGAAGCTTTCTTT

V: TRBV6-6
J: TRBJ2-7
D: TRBD1
size: once
CDR3: CASSPGTGFIF
DNA: TGTGCCAGCAGCCCCGGGACAGGGTTCATCTTC

V: TRBV10-3
J: TRBJ2-5
D: .
size: .
CDR3: CAIIRRNQETQYF
DNA: TGTGCCATCATCCGGAGAAACCAAGAGACCCAGTACTTC

V: TRBV28
J: TRBJ1-1
D: .
size: .
CDR3: CASLWTRNTEAFF
DNA: TGTGCCAGTTTATGGACTCGGAACACTGAAGCTTTCTTT

V: TRBV7-2
J: TRBJ2-7
D: TRBD1
size: .
CDR3: CASSSWTGGDEQYF
DNA: TGTGCCAGCAGCTCCTGGACAGGAGGCGACGAGCAGTACTTC